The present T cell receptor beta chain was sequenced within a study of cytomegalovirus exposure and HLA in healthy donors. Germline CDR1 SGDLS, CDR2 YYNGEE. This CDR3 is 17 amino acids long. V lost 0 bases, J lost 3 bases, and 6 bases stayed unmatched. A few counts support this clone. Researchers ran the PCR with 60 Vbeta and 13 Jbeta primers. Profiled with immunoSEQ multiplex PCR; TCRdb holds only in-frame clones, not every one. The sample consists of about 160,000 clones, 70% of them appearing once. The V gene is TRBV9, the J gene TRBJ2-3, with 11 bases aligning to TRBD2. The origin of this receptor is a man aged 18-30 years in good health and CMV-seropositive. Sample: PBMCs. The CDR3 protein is CASSVATSGSGTDTQYF. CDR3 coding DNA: TGTGCCAGCAGCGTAGCTACTAGCGGGAGCGGGACAGATACGCAGTATTTT.